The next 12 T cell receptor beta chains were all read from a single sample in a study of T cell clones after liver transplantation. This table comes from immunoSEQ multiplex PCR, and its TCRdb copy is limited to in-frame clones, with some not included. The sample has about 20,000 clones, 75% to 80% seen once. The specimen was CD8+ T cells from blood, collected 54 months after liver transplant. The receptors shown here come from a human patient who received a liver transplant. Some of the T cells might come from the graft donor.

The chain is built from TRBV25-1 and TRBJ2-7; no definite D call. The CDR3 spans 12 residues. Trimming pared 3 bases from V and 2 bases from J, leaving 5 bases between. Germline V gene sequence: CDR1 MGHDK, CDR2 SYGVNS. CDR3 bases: TGTGCCAGCAGTGATGTCCCCTACGAGCAGTACTTC. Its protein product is CASSDVPYEQYF.

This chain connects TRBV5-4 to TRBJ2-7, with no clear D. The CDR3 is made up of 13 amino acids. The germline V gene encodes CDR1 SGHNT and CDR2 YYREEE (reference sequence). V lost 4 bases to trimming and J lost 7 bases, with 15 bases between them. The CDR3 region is CASSEVPPQEQYF. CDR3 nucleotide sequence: TGTGCCAGCAGCGAAGTCCCCCCCCAGGAGCAGTACTTC.

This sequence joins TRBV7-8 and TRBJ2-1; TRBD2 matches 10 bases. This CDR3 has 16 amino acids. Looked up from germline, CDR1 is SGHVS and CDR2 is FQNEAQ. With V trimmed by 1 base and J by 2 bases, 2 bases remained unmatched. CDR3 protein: CASSLGLAGTYNEQFF. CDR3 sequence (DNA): TGTGCCAGCAGCTTAGGACTAGCGGGTACCTACAATGAGCAGTTCTTC.

In nucleotides, the CDR3 is TGCAGCGTTGAAACATCACTCGACACTGAAGCTTTCTTT. Its protein product is CSVETSLDTEAFF. This chain joins TRBV29-1 and TRBJ1-1; D is uncertain. This CDR3 has 13 amino acids. The ends were cut back, 2 bases at V and 3 bases at J, with 10 bases in the middle. Germline CDR1 is SQVTM and CDR2 is ANQGSEA.

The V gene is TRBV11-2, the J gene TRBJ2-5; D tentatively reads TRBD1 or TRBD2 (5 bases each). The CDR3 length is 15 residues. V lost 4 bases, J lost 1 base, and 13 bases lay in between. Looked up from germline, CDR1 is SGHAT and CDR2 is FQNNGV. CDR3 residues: CASSSPGTGQETQYF. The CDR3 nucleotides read TGTGCCAGCAGCTCCCCGGGGACGGGCCAAGAGACCCAGTACTTC.

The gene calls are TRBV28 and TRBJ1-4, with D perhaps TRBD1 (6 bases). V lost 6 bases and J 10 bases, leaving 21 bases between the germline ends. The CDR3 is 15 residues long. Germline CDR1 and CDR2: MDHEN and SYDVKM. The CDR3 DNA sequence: TGTGCCAGCAGGCCCTTAAGGGCAGGGGAACGAAAACTGTTTTTT. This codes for CASRPLRAGERKLFF.

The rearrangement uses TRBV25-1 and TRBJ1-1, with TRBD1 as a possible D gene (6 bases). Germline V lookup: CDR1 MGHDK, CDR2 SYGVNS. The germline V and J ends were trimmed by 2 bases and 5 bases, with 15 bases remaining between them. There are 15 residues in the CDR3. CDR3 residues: CASSETGGGGTEAFF. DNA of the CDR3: TGTGCCAGCAGTGAAACAGGAGGGGGAGGTACTGAAGCTTTCTTT.

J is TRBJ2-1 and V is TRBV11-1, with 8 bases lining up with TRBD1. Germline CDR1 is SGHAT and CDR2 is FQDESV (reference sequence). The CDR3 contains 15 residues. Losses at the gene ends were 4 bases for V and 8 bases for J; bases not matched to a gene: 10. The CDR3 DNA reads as TGTGCCAGCAGCTCAACAGGGGGGTCAGAAGATGAGCAGTTCTTC. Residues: CASSSTGGSEDEQFF.

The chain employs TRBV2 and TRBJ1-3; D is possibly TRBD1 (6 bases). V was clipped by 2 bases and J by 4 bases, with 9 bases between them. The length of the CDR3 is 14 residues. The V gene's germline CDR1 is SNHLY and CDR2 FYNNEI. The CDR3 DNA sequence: TGTGCCAGCAGTGAACACAGGGAGGGAAACACCATATATTTT. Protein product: CASSEHREGNTIYF.

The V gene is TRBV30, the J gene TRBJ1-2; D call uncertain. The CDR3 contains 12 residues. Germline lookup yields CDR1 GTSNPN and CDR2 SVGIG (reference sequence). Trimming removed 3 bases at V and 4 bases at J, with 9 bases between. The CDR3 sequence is CAWSPGFYGYTF. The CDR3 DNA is TGTGCCTGGAGCCCGGGGTTCTATGGCTACACCTTC. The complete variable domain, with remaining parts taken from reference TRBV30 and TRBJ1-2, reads SQTIHQWPATLVQPVGSPLSLECTVEGTSNPNLYWYRQAAGRGLQLLFYSVGIGQISSEVPQNLSASRPQDRQFILSSKKLLLSDSGFYLCAWSPGFYGYTFGSGTRLTVV.

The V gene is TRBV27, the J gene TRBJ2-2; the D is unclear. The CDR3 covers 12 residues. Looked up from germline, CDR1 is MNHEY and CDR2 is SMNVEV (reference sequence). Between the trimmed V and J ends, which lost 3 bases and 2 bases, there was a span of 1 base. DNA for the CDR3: TGTGCCAGCAGTTTTAACACCGGGGAGCTGTTTTTT. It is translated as CASSFNTGELFF.

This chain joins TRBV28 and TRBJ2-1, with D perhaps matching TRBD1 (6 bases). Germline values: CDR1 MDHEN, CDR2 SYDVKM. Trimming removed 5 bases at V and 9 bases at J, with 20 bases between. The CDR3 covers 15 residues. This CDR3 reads CASSPRQAPLFEQFF. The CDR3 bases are TGTGCCAGCAGTCCCCGACAGGCCCCCCTGTTTGAGCAGTTCTTC.